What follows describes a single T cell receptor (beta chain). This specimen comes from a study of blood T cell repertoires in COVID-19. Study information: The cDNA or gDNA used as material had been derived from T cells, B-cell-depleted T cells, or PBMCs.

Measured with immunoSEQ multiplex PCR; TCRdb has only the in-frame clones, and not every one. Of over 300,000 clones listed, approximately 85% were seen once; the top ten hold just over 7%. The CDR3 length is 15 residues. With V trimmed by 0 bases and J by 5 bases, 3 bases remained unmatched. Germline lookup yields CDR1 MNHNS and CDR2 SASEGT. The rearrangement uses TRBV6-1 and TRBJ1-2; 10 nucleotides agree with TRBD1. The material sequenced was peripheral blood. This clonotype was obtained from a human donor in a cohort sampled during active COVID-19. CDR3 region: CASSEARGQGYGYTF. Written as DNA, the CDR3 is TGTGCCAGCAGTGAAGCAAGGGGACAGGGGTATGGCTACACCTTC.